The 28 T cell receptor beta chains in this list originate from one sample, sequenced in a study of OX40 agonist ivuxolimab in advanced cancers. The method was immunoSEQ multiplex PCR; TCRdb's version includes in-frame clones alone and lacks a portion of them. The top ten hold approximately 4% of the sample, which has roughly 88,000 clones, over 75% seen once. The sequencing here drew on CD4+ or CD8+ T cells sorted from blood, taken in a trial of the OX40 agonist ivuxolimab. These receptors came from an adult with an advanced solid tumor such as melanoma, head and neck, liver or kidney cancer.

This clone has just a few counts. The chain couples TRBV5-1 to TRBJ2-7, with TRBD2 matching 7 bases. The CDR3 totals 15 residues. CDR1 and CDR2 (germline): SGHRS, YFSETQ. V lost 2 bases and J lost 2; bases outside the gene matches: 7. The CDR3 region has the DNA TGCGCCAGCAGCTTCGAGCGGGACTCTGCCTACGAGCAGTACTTC. This gives the protein CASSFERDSAYEQYF.

In regard to this clone: The same CDR3 arises from other DNA sequences in this sample as well. The gene calls are TRBV19 and TRBJ1-1; D remains ambiguous. The V gene lost 1 base and the J gene lost 1 base, with 7 bases spanning the gap. The CDR3 consists of 14 residues. The germline CDR1 and CDR2 sequences are LNHDA and SQIVND (reference sequence). CDR3 bases: TGTGCCAGTAGTATAGGGACGGCGAACACTGAAGCTTTCTTT. Encoded protein: CASSIGTANTEAFF.

The rearrangement uses TRBV5-1 and TRBJ1-3; 8 nucleotides align to TRBD1. Germline trimming cut 2 bases from V and 8 bases from J; bases unmatched to any gene: 3. CDR1 is SGHRS and CDR2 is YFSETQ in the germline V gene. CDR3 length: 13 residues. The CDR3 reads CASSFDRGYTIYF. The CDR3 nucleotides are TGCGCCAGCAGCTTTGACAGGGGATACACCATATATTTT.

The J gene is TRBJ2-1, the V gene TRBV6-1; D is ambiguous. The CDR3 length is 15 residues. Trimming shortened V by 1 base and J by 4 bases, and 11 bases separated the two germline ends. Germline V CDR1 and CDR2: MNHNS, SASEGT. CDR3 sequence: CASSEEGANYNEQFF. DNA for the CDR3: TGTGCCAGCAGTGAAGAGGGTGCTAATTACAATGAGCAGTTCTTC.

The V gene is TRBV7-9, the J gene TRBJ2-1, with TRBD2 matching 8 bases. The V gene end was trimmed by 5 bases and the J gene end by 14 bases; junction bases not matched to a gene: 5. Germline CDR1 SEHNR, CDR2 FQNEAQ (reference sequence). The CDR3 covers 11 residues. CDR3 in amino acids: CASSRSGREFF. The CDR3, as DNA: TGTGCCAGCAGCCGAAGCGGGAGAGAGTTCTTC.

The chain couples TRBV14 to TRBJ2-1; TRBD2 aligns across 8 bases. There are 17 residues in the CDR3. The germline CDR1 and CDR2 sequences are SGHDN and FVKESK. The trim removed 3 bases at V and 1 base at J, leaving 8 bases unmatched. The CDR3 here is CASSHSEREQSYNEQFF. The CDR3 DNA sequence: TGTGCCAGCAGCCATTCGGAGCGGGAGCAGTCCTACAATGAGCAGTTCTTC.

This chain joins TRBV25-1 and TRBJ1-2; D not resolved. CDR1 MGHDK and CDR2 SYGVNS come from the germline V gene. The CDR3 is 15 amino acids. V lost 5 bases, J lost 0 bases, and 13 bases lay in between. CDR3 amino acids: CASSRNGPPNYGYTF. The CDR3, as DNA: TGTGCCAGCAGTCGAAACGGGCCCCCTAACTATGGCTACACCTTC.

This chain joins TRBV7-2 and TRBJ2-3; D gene uncertain. CDR3 length equals 16 residues. The V gene's germline CDR1 is SGHTA and CDR2 FQGNSA. V was shortened by 2 bases and J by 1 base, with 13 bases between the two germline ends. This CDR3 reads CASSLLRSIGTDTQYF. CDR3 DNA: TGTGCCAGCAGCTTACTCCGCTCAATTGGCACAGATACGCAGTATTTT.

With respect to this clone: Other DNA sequences in the sample encode the same CDR3. The chain uses TRBV9 and TRBJ2-2; TRBD2 might be the D (5 bases). From germline, CDR1 is SGDLS and CDR2 YYNGEE. Trimming stripped 2 bases from V and 0 bases from J, with 8 bases between. The CDR3 sequence is 15 residues long. DNA of the CDR3: TGTGCCAGCAGCGTCTCGGGGACGAACACCGGGGAGCTGTTTTTT. It encodes CASSVSGTNTGELFF.

The chain joins TRBV30 to TRBJ1-4; TRBD1 matches at 7 bases. This CDR3 is 13 amino acids long. Germline-derived CDR1 and CDR2 are GTSNPN and SVGIG (reference sequence). Unmatched junction bases numbered 4, after V lost 4 bases and J lost 5 bases. The CDR3, as DNA: TGTGCCTGGACCCGGGACAGAAATGAAAAACTGTTTTTT. It translates to CAWTRDRNEKLFF.

J is TRBJ1-2 and V is TRBV29-1; TRBD1 agrees at 9 bases. This CDR3 contains 13 residues. V shed 7 bases, J shed 2 bases, and the junction held 5 bases outside the gene matches. Per germline, CDR1 SQVTM and CDR2 ANQGSEA. CDR3 DNA sequence: TGCAGCGGGAGTACAGGGGGCAACTATGGCTACACCTTC. Its protein product is CSGSTGGNYGYTF.

The V and J genes are TRBV7-2 and TRBJ2-2; perhaps TRBD1 as D (6 bases). V gave up 5 bases and J gave up 6 bases, with 10 bases separating them. CDR1 is SGHTA and CDR2 is FQGNSA in the germline V gene. The CDR3 has 13 amino acids. In nucleotides, the CDR3 is TGTGCCAGCAGCGCGACAGGAGCCGGGGAGCTGTTTTTT. Translation: CASSATGAGELFF.

In the case of this clone: A read error may account for a junction end that differs from germline. V is TRBV29-1 and J is TRBJ1-1; TRBD1 is a possible D gene (5 bases). Germline V gene lookup returns CDR1 SQVTM and CDR2 ANQGSEA. The CDR3 has 12 residues. CDR3 in amino acids: CNVEGGATEAFF. CDR3 DNA sequence: TGCAACGTTGAAGGAGGGGCGACTGAAGCTTTCTTT.

The V call is TRBV25-1, the J call TRBJ1-1; no clear D gene. Trimming took 7 bases from V and 5 from J, leaving 23 bases between them. Looked up from germline, CDR1 is MGHDK and CDR2 is SYGVNS. The CDR3 is 16 amino acids. CDR3 sequence reads: CASIETRGRGMTEAFF. DNA of the CDR3: TGTGCCAGCATAGAAACCCGAGGGCGCGGGATGACTGAAGCTTTCTTT.

The chain links TRBV19 to TRBJ2-1; D gene unclear. There are 13 residues in the CDR3. Germline V gene sequence: CDR1 LNHDA, CDR2 SQIVND (reference sequence). Trimming took off 3 bases at V and 5 bases at J, with 8 bases between the two ends. CDR3 coding DNA: TGTGCCAGTAGTATCGGGCGGAACAATGAGCAGTTCTTC. It codes for CASSIGRNNEQFF.

The chain links TRBV19 to TRBJ1-3; 8 nucleotides line up with TRBD1. CDR1 is LNHDA, CDR2 SQIVND, per germline (reference sequence). The CDR3 extends over 15 amino acids. The V gene end was trimmed by 3 bases and the J gene end by 8 bases; junction bases not matched to a gene: 9. This chain's CDR3 is CASSMAGTGWDTIYF. In nucleotides, the CDR3 is TGTGCCAGTAGTATGGCCGGGACAGGATGGGACACCATATATTTT. The full variable domain, in which reference TRBV19 and TRBJ1-3 provide the parts outside the CDR3, is DGGITQSPKYLFRKEGQNVTLSCEQNLNHDAMYWYRQDPGQGLRLIYYSQIVNDFQKGDIAEGYSVSREKKESFPLTVTSAQKNPTAFYLCASSMAGTGWDTIYFGEGSWLTVV.

The V gene is TRBV29-1, the J gene TRBJ1-2; D not resolved. The CDR3 is 14 amino acids. Trimming took 0 bases from V and 0 from J, leaving 8 bases between them. Germline-derived CDR1 and CDR2 are SQVTM and ANQGSEA. The CDR3 here is CSVEDLQPNYGYTF. The CDR3 nucleotides read TGCAGCGTTGAAGATCTACAGCCTAACTATGGCTACACCTTC.

This chain joins TRBV25-1 and TRBJ1-2; D is unresolved. Germline V CDR1 and CDR2: MGHDK, SYGVNS. The CDR3 loop spans 13 amino acids. The ends were cut back, 3 bases at V and 5 bases at J, with 10 bases in the middle. The CDR3 region is CASSDGLIYGYTF. CDR3 in DNA: TGTGCCAGCAGTGATGGACTGATATATGGCTACACCTTC.

The chain has TRBV6-1 and TRBJ2-5; 9 bases are shared with TRBD1. The CDR3 covers 15 residues. Trimming cost V 5 bases and J 5 bases; bases outside gene matches: 9. In germline, CDR1 is MNHNS, CDR2 SASEGT. The CDR3 DNA follows: TGTGCCAGCAGTTCCCGGACAGGGGCCGGGGAGACCCAGTACTTC. Encoded protein: CASSSRTGAGETQYF.

This chain connects TRBV7-8 to TRBJ1-1, with a tentative D call TRBD1 (6 bases). Germline values: CDR1 SGHVS, CDR2 FQNEAQ. This CDR3 contains 12 residues. V was pared by 5 bases and J by 6 bases, with 10 bases between. CDR3 region: CASSPGGPEAFF. DNA of the CDR3: TGTGCCAGCAGCCCTGGGGGCCCTGAAGCTTTCTTT.

V usage is TRBV2 and J usage is TRBJ2-2, with D hard to call. The CDR3 runs to 14 residues. Trimming removed 6 bases at V and 6 bases at J, with 14 bases between. Germline loops: CDR1 SNHLY, CDR2 FYNNEI. The CDR3 region is CASRNQTTAGELFF. The DNA of the CDR3 is TGTGCCAGCAGGAATCAAACGACGGCCGGGGAGCTGTTTTTT.

The gene calls are TRBV7-2 and TRBJ1-2, with D perhaps TRBD1 (5 bases). Germline values: CDR1 SGHTA, CDR2 FQGNSA. There are 17 residues in the CDR3. The V end was cut by 1 base, the J end by 3 bases, with 18 bases between. In DNA form, the CDR3 reads TGTGCCAGCAGCTTAGATTCTCGGCAGGGACTCGACTATGGCTACACCTTC. Amino acid sequence: CASSLDSRQGLDYGYTF. Full variable domain (rest looked up from reference TRBV7-2 and TRBJ1-2): GAGVSQSPSNKVTEKGKDVELRCDPISGHTALYWYRQSLGQGLEFLIYFQGNSAPDKSGLPSDRFSAERTGGSVSTLTIQRTQQEDSAVYLCASSLDSRQGLDYGYTFGSGTRLTVV.

This clone was recorded only once. The rearrangement uses TRBV7-2 and TRBJ2-1, with 10 bases matching TRBD2. The CDR3 has 15 residues. The ends lost 5 bases at V and 3 bases at J; junction bases unmatched: 4. Germline V gene sequence: CDR1 SGHTA, CDR2 FQGNSA. DNA of the CDR3: TGTGCCAGCAGCCCTCTAGCGGGAGTCTACAATGAGCAGTTCTTC. This sequence encodes CASSPLAGVYNEQFF. The entire variable domain, with the rest obtained from reference TRBV7-2 and TRBJ2-1, is as follows: GAGVSQSPSNKVTEKGKDVELRCDPISGHTALYWYRQSLGQGLEFLIYFQGNSAPDKSGLPSDRFSAERTGGSVSTLTIQRTQQEDSAVYLCASSPLAGVYNEQFFGPGTRLTVL.

The V call is TRBV18, the J call TRBJ1-2; tentatively, D is TRBD1 (5 bases). This CDR3 is built from 13 residues. The germline gives CDR1 KGHSH, CDR2 LQKENI. Trimming removed 3 bases at V and 3 bases at J, with 8 bases between. CDR3 sequence: CASSPRDDYGYTF. The CDR3 DNA follows: TGTGCCAGCTCACCCCGGGACGACTATGGCTACACCTTC. Combining the CDR3 with reference TRBV18 and TRBJ1-2 gives the whole variable domain NAGVMQNPRHLVRRRGQEARLRCSPMKGHSHVYWYRQLPEEGLKFMVYLQKENIIDESGMPKERFSAEFPKEGPSILRIQQVVRGDSAAYFCASSPRDDYGYTFGSGTRLTVV.

This chain connects TRBV5-1 to TRBJ2-5, with D perhaps matching TRBD1 or TRBD2 (6 bases each). The V gene lost 5 bases and the J gene lost 2 bases, with 10 bases spanning the gap. The CDR3 loop spans 13 amino acids. Germline CDR1 and CDR2: SGHRS and YFSETQ. In nucleotides, the CDR3 is TGCGCCAGCAGAAGGGGGGATCAAGAGACCCAGTACTTC. Translation: CASRRGDQETQYF.

CDR3: CAWSVGGYEQFF. DNA for the CDR3: TGTGCCTGGAGTGTAGGGGGGTATGAGCAGTTCTTC. The chain couples TRBV30 to TRBJ2-1; D assignment may be TRBD1 or TRBD2 (6 bases each). Germline-derived CDR1 and CDR2 are GTSNPN and SVGIG (reference sequence). V was clipped by 0 bases and J by 8 bases, with 8 bases between them. The CDR3 loop spans 12 amino acids.

This clone is a singleton in its sample. The chain has TRBV7-3 and TRBJ2-1, with a possible D match to TRBD2 (5 bases). The CDR3 totals 15 residues. V was clipped by 5 bases and J by 0 bases, with 11 bases between them. The germline V gene encodes CDR1 SGHTA and CDR2 FQGTGA. In DNA form, the CDR3 reads TGTGCCAGCAGCATGAGCGGTAGCTCCTACAATGAGCAGTTCTTC. Protein product: CASSMSGSSYNEQFF.

This chain links TRBV9 with TRBJ1-4; D uncertain. CDR3 length: 14 residues. V was shortened by 4 bases and J by 3 bases, with 10 bases between the two germline ends. The germline CDR1 and CDR2 sequences are SGDLS and YYNGEE. CDR3 sequence reads: CASSPPLANEKLFF. The CDR3 DNA sequence: TGTGCCAGCAGCCCCCCCCTTGCTAATGAAAAACTGTTTTTT.